This T cell receptor (beta chain) stems from a study of T cell repertoires in cytomegalovirus infection. Across the study: Indications of both CMV infection and matching HLA type were provided by public TCR beta signatures.

This CDR3 comprises 14 residues. The V end lost 0 bases, the J end lost 2 bases, and 8 bases lay between the germline ends. Germline V gives CDR1 KGHSH, CDR2 LQKENI. This clonotype was picked up a small number of times. One entry per CDR3 protein results from TCRdb running MiXCR on the reads. The sample carries about 300,000 distinct CDR3 sequences, around 10% recorded once. This rearrangement joins TRBV18 to TRBJ2-7, with D tentatively TRBD1 (6 bases). The clonotype was recovered from a human donor in good health (CMV status not recorded). Some clones in this sample may be carry-over from other donors' samples. Sequencing used PBMCs. In nucleotides, the CDR3 is TGTGCCAGCTCACCACCCAGGGGCACCTACGAGCAGTACTTC. This gives the protein CASSPPRGTYEQYF.